This is a list of T cell receptor beta chains from one sample in a study of blood T cells in healthy people across ages. One entry per CDR3 protein, called by TCRdb with MiXCR from the 5' RACE reads. Of 1.8 million or so distinct CDR3 sequences in the sample, approximately 40% were seen once. The sample consisted of blood. The receptors were gathered from a human donor in good health. CDR3s include the opening cysteine and the closing phenylalanine or tryptophan. D genes are given only for firm matches. Not every row has a clone size; where given, it reads once, few, many or a size class.

>.|few|TRBJ1-5|TRBV4-1
TGCGCCAGCAGCCAGAACTCAGGGGCCCGGCAGCCCCAGCATTTT
CASSQNSGARQPQHF
>TRBD1|.|TRBJ1-1|TRBV4-1
TGCGCCAGCAGCCAACGACAGGGTTGGACTGAAGCTTTCTTT
CASSQRQGWTEAFF
>.|.|TRBJ2-5|TRBV4-2
TGTGCCAGCAGCCAGAGTCCCGAACAAGAGACCCAGTACTTC
CASSQSPEQETQYF
>.|.|TRBJ2-5|TRBV30
TGTGCCTGCATGGGGGGGCCGGGGACCCAGTACTTC
CACMGGPGTQYF
>.|few|TRBJ1-2|TRBV6-2/TRBV6-3
TGTGCCAGCAGTTCCCCAGGAGGCGGGACCTATGGCTACACCTTC
CASSSPGGGTYGYTF
>.|.|TRBJ1-1|TRBV7-9
TGTGCCAGCAGCCCCTGGCGGGGCCTTGGCACTGAAGCTTTCTTT
CASSPWRGLGTEAFF
>.|.|TRBJ1-2|TRBV6-1
TGTGCCAGCAGTGATTCGATGGGGGCTTACACCTTC
CASSDSMGAYTF
>.|few|TRBJ2-2|TRBV27
TGTGCCAGCAGTCTTTTATCGGCCGGGGAGCTGTTTTTT
CASSLLSAGELFF
>.|many|TRBJ2-4|TRBV5-1
TGCGCCAGCAGCTTTGAGGGGGATCCGACCAAAAACATTCAGTACTTC
CASSFEGDPTKNIQYF
>.|few|TRBJ2-7|TRBV5-1
TGCGCCAGCAGCCCGCTAGACGGACTCTACGAGCAGTACTTC
CASSPLDGLYEQYF